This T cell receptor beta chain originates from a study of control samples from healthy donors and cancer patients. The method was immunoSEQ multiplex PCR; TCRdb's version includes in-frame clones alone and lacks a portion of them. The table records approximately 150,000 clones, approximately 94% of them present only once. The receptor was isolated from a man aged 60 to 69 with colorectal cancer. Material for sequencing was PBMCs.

The CDR3 spells CAIRELQGATSPLHF. CDR3 DNA sequence: TGTGCCATCAGGGAACTACAGGGGGCAACCTCACCCCTCCACTTT. The rearrangement uses TRBV10-3 and TRBJ1-6, with 9 bases identical to TRBD1. The CDR3 has 15 amino acids. CDR1 is ENHRY, CDR2 SYGVKD, per germline. Unmatched junction bases numbered 10, after V lost 6 bases and J lost 10 bases.